Each of the 22 T cell receptor beta chains below was sequenced from the same sample in a study of blood T cell repertoires in COVID-19 (TCRdb year 2020). Library preparation employed the immunoSEQ multiplex PCR assay. TCRdb mirrors the immuneACCESS table, restricted to in-frame sequences. Some clones are absent from its copies; in checked studies, under half trace to an unresolved V gene, and the reason for the others is unknown. A total of about 170,000 clones appear in this sample, 83% of them only once. The ten largest clones add up to 2% to 2.5% of the sample. Source material: peripheral blood. All receptors derive from a woman older than 75 with acute or convalescent COVID-19.

The CDR3 spells CASLDRGAEKLFF. For the CDR3, the DNA is TGTGCCAGCCTAGACAGGGGGGCTGAAAAACTGTTTTTT. V gene TRBV28 combines with J gene TRBJ1-4, with 9 bases matching TRBD1. This CDR3 is 13 amino acids long. Germline CDR1 MDHEN, CDR2 SYDVKM. Losses at the gene ends were 8 bases for V and 7 bases for J; bases not matched to a gene: 5.

In its sample, this clone was seen once. The chain carries TRBV7-8 and TRBJ1-1; D gene uncertain. Germline CDR1 reads SGHVS; CDR2 reads FQNEAQ. V was clipped by 2 bases and J by 7 bases, with 5 bases between them. This CDR3 is built from 11 residues. The CDR3, as DNA: TGTGCCAGCAGCTTAACGGGTGAAGCTTTCTTT. Its protein product is CASSLTGEAFF. The whole variable domain, filled in from reference TRBV7-8 and TRBJ1-1, reads GAGVSQSPRYKVAKRGQDVALRCDPISGHVSLFWYQQALGQGPEFLTYFQNEAQLDKSGLPSDRFFAERPEGSVSTLKIQRTQQEDSAVYLCASSLTGEAFFGQGTRLTVV.

The CDR3 DNA reads TGTGCCAGCAGTTTAGTTCAGGGCCCCGACACCTTC. Its translation is CASSLVQGPDTF. V gene TRBV12-3 or TRBV12-4 combines with J gene TRBJ1-2; possibly TRBD1 for D (5 bases). The CDR3 is made up of 12 amino acids. V lost 1 base and J 12 bases, leaving 12 bases between the germline ends.

The chain uses TRBV6-6 and TRBJ2-1, with 13 bases that match TRBD2. The CDR3 has 16 amino acids. J lost 6 bases, V lost 4 bases, and 6 bases had no gene match. The germline V gene has CDR1 MNHNY and CDR2 SVGAGI (reference sequence). The CDR3 loop reads CASSSRTSGSSNEQFF. The CDR3 DNA reads TGTGCCAGCAGTTCTAGGACTAGCGGGAGCTCCAATGAGCAGTTCTTC.

V gene TRBV5-6 combines with J gene TRBJ2-1; 9 bases agree with TRBD1. There are 17 residues in the CDR3. Per germline, CDR1 SGHDT and CDR2 YYEEEE. V gave up 3 bases and J gave up 4 bases; unmatched junction bases: 11. In DNA, the CDR3 is TGTGCCAGCAGCTCGTGGATCGACAGGGGGGCTTACAATGAGCAGTTCTTC. Its translation: CASSSWIDRGAYNEQFF.

The chain uses TRBV5-1 and TRBJ1-5; TRBD1 aligns across 9 bases. This CDR3 is built from 14 residues. The ends lost 6 bases at V and 5 bases at J; junction bases unmatched: 6. Per the germline V gene, CDR1 is SGHRS and CDR2 is YFSETQ. The CDR3 sequence is CASTTGQGYQPQHF. DNA for the CDR3: TGCGCCAGCACAACGGGACAGGGATATCAGCCCCAGCATTTT.

This chain joins TRBV5-1 and TRBJ2-7, with 7 bases identical to TRBD2. This CDR3 is built from 13 residues. CDR1 SGHRS and CDR2 YFSETQ come from the germline V gene. Trimming cost V 5 bases and J 2 bases; bases outside gene matches: 4. The CDR3 nucleotides read TGCGCCAGCAGTGATGGGGGGGCCTACGAGCAGTACTTC. Encoded protein: CASSDGGAYEQYF.

The chain employs TRBV27 and TRBJ2-1; 7 nucleotides agree with TRBD2. The length of the CDR3 is 16 residues. Germline V gene data show CDR1 as MNHEY and CDR2 as SMNVEV (reference sequence). The ends lost 3 bases at V and 7 bases at J; junction bases unmatched: 12. The CDR3, as DNA: TGTGCCAGCAGTTTGGGGGGGGGTCCCTCTAGGAATGAGCAGTTCTTC. Amino acid sequence: CASSLGGGPSRNEQFF.

The genes are TRBV6-5 and TRBJ1-3; possible D gene TRBD1, 5 bases. Germline CDR1 is MNHEY and CDR2 is SVGAGI. CDR3 size: 15 residues. V dropped 4 bases and J dropped 2 bases, with 12 bases sitting between them. CDR3 sequence: CASSLGEPAGNTIYF. The DNA for the CDR3 is TGTGCCAGCAGTTTAGGGGAACCTGCTGGAAACACCATATATTTT.

CDR3: CASSPARAFEQYF. In DNA form, the CDR3 reads TGTGCCAGTTCCCCGGCCAGGGCATTCGAGCAGTACTTC. The chain employs TRBV19 and TRBJ2-7; tentative D call: TRBD1 (5 bases). The V end was cut by 8 bases, the J end by 6 bases, with 17 bases between. The germline gives CDR1 LNHDA, CDR2 SQIVND (reference sequence). This CDR3 comprises 13 residues.

A word on this clone: This specimen includes other DNA sequences encoding the same CDR3. This chain connects TRBV5-1 to TRBJ1-1, with TRBD1 matching over 7 bases. Germline V CDR1 and CDR2: SGHRS, YFSETQ. With 4 bases clipped from V and 0 bases from J, the junction kept 6 bases outside the gene matches. The CDR3 is made up of 15 amino acids. The CDR3 loop is CASSPTTGVNTEAFF. The CDR3, as DNA: TGCGCCAGCAGCCCTACCACAGGGGTGAACACTGAAGCTTTCTTT.

The V gene is TRBV19, the J gene TRBJ2-2, with 7 nucleotides matching TRBD1. The J segment lost 4 bases and the V segment lost 3 bases, leaving 11 bases of the junction unmatched. The CDR3 is 17 amino acids. Germline V gene sequence: CDR1 LNHDA, CDR2 SQIVND (reference sequence). The CDR3 loop reads CASSILGTVWGTGELFF. CDR3 sequence (DNA): TGTGCCAGTAGTATTTTAGGGACAGTCTGGGGCACCGGGGAGCTGTTTTTT.

This rearrangement joins TRBV4-3 to TRBJ2-5; 9 bases match TRBD1. The germline V gene has CDR1 LGHNA and CDR2 YSLEER. The V gene end was trimmed by 4 bases and the J gene end by 5 bases; junction bases not matched to a gene: 8. This CDR3 is built from 15 residues. The CDR3 bases are TGCGCCAGCAGCCCCGCGGACAGGGGTTATGAGACCCAGTACTTC. Translating gives CASSPADRGYETQYF.

This rearrangement joins TRBV6-6 to TRBJ2-7, with TRBD1 as a possible D gene (6 bases). This CDR3 has 13 residues. Germline values: CDR1 MNHNY, CDR2 SVGAGI (reference sequence). V was cut by 5 bases and J by 2 bases, with 10 bases left in between. CDR3 nucleotides: TGTGCCAGCAGTCTACAGGGAACCTACGAGCAGTACTTC. This sequence encodes CASSLQGTYEQYF.

V is TRBV18 and J is TRBJ2-5; 10 nucleotides line up with TRBD2. This CDR3 has 16 residues. V dropped 3 bases and J dropped 1; count of bases not matched to a gene: 5. The germline V gene encodes CDR1 KGHSH and CDR2 LQKENI. CDR3 residues: CASSPLAGGFQETQYF. CDR3 sequence (DNA): TGTGCCAGCTCACCTTTAGCGGGAGGTTTCCAAGAGACCCAGTACTTC.

In this sample, this clone turned up once. The chain couples TRBV18 to TRBJ1-1; 9 bases map to TRBD1. The CDR3 is 15 amino acids. Germline CDR1 is KGHSH and CDR2 is LQKENI. Trimming cost V 6 bases and J 0 bases; bases outside gene matches: 5. The CDR3 loop reads CASSRGTGLNTEAFF. The CDR3 DNA reads as TGTGCCAGCTCCCGGGGGACAGGGCTGAACACTGAAGCTTTCTTT. The full variable domain, in which reference TRBV18 and TRBJ1-1 provide the parts outside the CDR3, is NAGVMQNPRHLVRRRGQEARLRCSPMKGHSHVYWYRQLPEEGLKFMVYLQKENIIDESGMPKERFSAEFPKEGPSILRIQQVVRGDSAAYFCASSRGTGLNTEAFFGQGTRLTVV.

This sequence joins TRBV7-3 and TRBJ2-2, with 11 nucleotides matching TRBD1. Losses at the gene ends were 6 bases for V and 3 bases for J; bases not matched to a gene: 6. CDR3 length equals 16 residues. CDR1 and CDR2 from the germline V gene are SGHTA and FQGTGA. This chain's CDR3 is CASSPGQGAYTGELFF. CDR3 DNA sequence: TGTGCCAGCAGTCCCGGACAGGGGGCATACACCGGGGAGCTGTTTTTT.

There are a few counts of this clone. The chain carries TRBV27 and TRBJ2-1, with D unresolved. CDR1 is MNHEY, CDR2 SMNVEV, per germline (reference sequence). Trimming left V 5 bases short and J 0 bases short, with 14 bases between. This CDR3 region has 16 residues. DNA of the CDR3: TGTGCCAGCAGTACTTTCGAGGTTAGCTCCTACAATGAGCAGTTCTTC. The encoded protein is CASSTFEVSSYNEQFF.

The CDR3 region is CASTTTGENYGYTF. The CDR3 DNA is TGTGCCAGCACCACCACAGGGGAAAACTATGGCTACACCTTC. This sequence joins TRBV5-4 and TRBJ1-2, with 7 bases identical to TRBD1. CDR3 length equals 14 residues. Trimming at V came to 6 bases and at J to 2 bases, leaving 7 bases not matched to a gene. CDR1 and CDR2 from the germline V gene are SGHNT and YYREEE (reference sequence).

This clone showed up just a few times. CDR3 bases: TGTGCCAGCAGTCACCAAGAGATCGGACAGTTAACCTACGAGCAGTACTTC. The encoded protein is CASSHQEIGQLTYEQYF. V gene TRBV28 combines with J gene TRBJ2-7; D is perhaps TRBD1 (6 bases). This CDR3 spans 17 amino acids. Trimming pared 5 bases from V and 2 bases from J, leaving 22 bases between. Germline CDR1 is MDHEN and CDR2 is SYDVKM.

V is TRBV2 and J is TRBJ1-6; no firm D call. Trimming removed 9 bases at V and 7 bases at J, with 16 bases between. The germline V gene has CDR1 SNHLY and CDR2 FYNNEI. This CDR3 is built from 14 residues. The CDR3 DNA sequence: TGTGCCAGGGGCAGCTTTGCCCCCAATTCACCCCTCCACTTT. Residues: CARGSFAPNSPLHF.

This chain uses TRBV4-3 with TRBJ2-5; TRBD1 might be the D (6 bases). Germline V gene lookup returns CDR1 LGHNA and CDR2 YSLEER. The V end was cut by 1 base, the J end by 7 bases, with 13 bases between. The CDR3 runs 14 residues. This CDR3 reads CASSQVGGAGTQYF. CDR3 nucleotide sequence: TGCGCCAGCAGCCAAGTAGGGGGTGCAGGGACCCAGTACTTC.